This T cell receptor (beta chain) was captured by sequencing in a study of blood T cells in healthy people across ages (dated by TCRdb to 2014 to 2015). With regard to the full study: Template switching captured roughly one uniquely barcoded TCR beta cDNA molecule per two T cells in model experiments. To avoid experimental bias, donors of different ages were spread randomly across the sequencing lanes. Donors were grouped into four age groups: young (average roughly 17 years), middle-aged (about 38), aged (over 55) and long-lived (approximately 75). Age-related changes in TCR beta repertoire diversity were measured in the study by deep sequencing normalized with unique cDNA molecular identifiers. Using the same blood draw, the study looked at two additional independent replicas of 1 million unique cDNA reads for two donors, one aged 18 to 30 and the other aged 80 or older. Overall results and qualifications from the work: Bulk unsorted PBMC profiling prevented conclusive comparison of naive and antigen-experienced compartments. Donor CMV infection status was unknown, potentially confounding age-related changes in expanded clonotypes. Total diversity estimates from one million sequenced T cells were considered lower bounds and underestimates. The long-lived group showed more naive CD4+ T cells, fewer expanded clones and increased TCR diversity than the aged group, suggesting age selection. As age increased, observed TCR beta diversity per million T cells dropped in a roughly linear way, and a significant reduction was already evident by age 40. A strong correlation was found between observed TCR beta diversity and the percentage of naive T cells measured by flow cytometry.

Libraries were constructed by 5' RACE. TCRdb lists the instrument as Illumina HiSeq 2500. A second PCR of roughly 7 to 11 cycles was performed with a sample-barcoded 5' primer and a J-beta primer mix. Each TCR beta cDNA molecule received a unique molecular identifier from a template-switch 5' adaptor carrying 12 random nucleotides. Each sample yielded at least 2.5 million CDR3-containing paired-end reads. First-strand cDNA synthesis was performed from all RNA using the Mint cDNA synthesis kit, with priming by a TRBC-specific oligonucleotide. Following uracil-DNA glycosylase treatment, a first 18-cycle PCR with universal primers M1SS and BC2_uni_R was performed on all cDNA. On the authors' methods: For normalization, 1 million high-quality reads, each with a distinct molecular identifier, were randomly selected from each sample. Reads with shared molecular identifiers were discarded instead of being binned into consensus sequences. MiTCR, set to a Q25 quality threshold and the strictest error-elimination algorithm, was used for CDR3 identification, clonotype clustering and error correction. A nonparametric unseen species model with Euler transformation was used to estimate a lower bound on total TCR beta diversity. TCRdb handled the public reads itself, with Q25 trimming in fastp and clone calling in MiXCR, and kept productive beta chains. Rows matching on CDR3 protein sequence are summarized as one entry with the most common DNA and genes. The V and J calls and clone size come from TCRdb's table, not from the authors' own analysis. This sample is represented by about 290,000 distinct CDR3 sequences; 25% to 30% of them were singletons. Together, the top ten hold approximately 29% of the sample.

The donors were roughly 40 Caucasian individuals from Russia, aged 6 to 90 years, who were systemically healthy. Each donor gave ten milliliters of peripheral blood, drawn into EDTA-treated Vacutainer tubes. PBMCs were isolated by Ficoll-Paque density-gradient centrifugation, with at least 6 million obtained per sample. Total RNA was extracted from PBMCs with Trizol reagent, with at least 6 micrograms obtained per sample. For every donor, an aliquot of PBMCs went through flow cytometry to measure the percentages of naive CD45RAhigh/CD27high T cells. CDR3 length: 14 amino acids, cysteine to phenylalanine. Just CDR3 DNA is preserved here, 42 bases in frame from base 1. Germline trimming: 3 bases from V, 5 bases from J; junction bases outside gene matches: 5. The germline V gene (reference sequence) provides CDR1 DFQATT and CDR2 SNEGSKA. This clonotype was seen a few times. Its specific antigen is unknown. No much larger clone exists at a distance of one base, and base qualities are not known.

Recombination connected TRBV20-1 to TRBJ2-1; 9 of the junction bases match TRBD2. Sequencing was carried out using blood. The source of this sequence is a woman aged 65 to 85 in good health. The CDR3 in this case is CSASLAGGDNEQFF. In nucleotide form, the sequence is TGCAGTGCTAGTCTCGCGGGAGGGGACAATGAGCAGTTCTTC.